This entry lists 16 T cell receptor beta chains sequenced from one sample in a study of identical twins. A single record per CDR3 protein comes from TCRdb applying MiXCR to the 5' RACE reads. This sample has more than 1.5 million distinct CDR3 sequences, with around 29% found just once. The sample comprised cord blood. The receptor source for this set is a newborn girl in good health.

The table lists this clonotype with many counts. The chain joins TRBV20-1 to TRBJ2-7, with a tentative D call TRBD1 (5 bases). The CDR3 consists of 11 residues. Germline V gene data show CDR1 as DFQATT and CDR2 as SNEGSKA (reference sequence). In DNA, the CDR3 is TGCAGCCCAGGGTCGGGTCCCGAGCAGTACTTC. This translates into CSPGSGPEQYF.

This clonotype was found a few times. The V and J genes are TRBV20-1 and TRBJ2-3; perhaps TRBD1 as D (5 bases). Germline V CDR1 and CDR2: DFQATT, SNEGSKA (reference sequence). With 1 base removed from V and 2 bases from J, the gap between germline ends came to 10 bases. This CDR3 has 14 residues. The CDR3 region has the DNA TGCAGTGCTAGAGCCCCCGGACACACAGATACGCAGTATTTT. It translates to CSARAPGHTDTQYF.

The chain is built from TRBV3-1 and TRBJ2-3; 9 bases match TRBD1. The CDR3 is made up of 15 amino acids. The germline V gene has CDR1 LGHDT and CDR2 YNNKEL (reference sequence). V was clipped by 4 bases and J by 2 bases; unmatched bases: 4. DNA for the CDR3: TGTGCCAGCAGCCGGGGGACAGGGAACACAGATACGCAGTATTTT. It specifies CASSRGTGNTDTQYF.

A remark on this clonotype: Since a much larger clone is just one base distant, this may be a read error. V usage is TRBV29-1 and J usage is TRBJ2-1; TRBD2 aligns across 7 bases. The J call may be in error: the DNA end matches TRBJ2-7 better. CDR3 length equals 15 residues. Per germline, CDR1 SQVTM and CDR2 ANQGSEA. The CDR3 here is CSAGGPSGNYNEQYF. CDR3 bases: TGCAGCGCCGGAGGGCCTAGCGGAAACTACAATGAGCAGTACTTC.

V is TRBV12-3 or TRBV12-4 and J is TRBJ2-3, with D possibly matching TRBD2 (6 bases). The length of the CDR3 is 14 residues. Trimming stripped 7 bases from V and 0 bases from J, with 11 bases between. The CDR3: CASKSGTSTDTQYF. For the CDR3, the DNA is TGTGCCAGCAAGTCCGGGACTAGCACAGATACGCAGTATTTT.

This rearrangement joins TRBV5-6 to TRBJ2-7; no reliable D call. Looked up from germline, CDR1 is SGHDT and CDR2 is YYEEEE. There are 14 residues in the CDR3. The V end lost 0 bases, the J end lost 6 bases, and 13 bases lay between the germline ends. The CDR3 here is CASSLAPSASEQYF. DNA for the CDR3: TGTGCCAGCAGCTTGGCACCCAGTGCCTCCGAGCAGTACTTC.

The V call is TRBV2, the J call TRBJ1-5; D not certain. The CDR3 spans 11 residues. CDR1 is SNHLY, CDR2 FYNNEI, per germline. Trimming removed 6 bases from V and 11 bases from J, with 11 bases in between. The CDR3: CASSSVQAQHF. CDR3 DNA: TGTGCCAGCAGCTCCGTTCAAGCCCAGCATTTT.

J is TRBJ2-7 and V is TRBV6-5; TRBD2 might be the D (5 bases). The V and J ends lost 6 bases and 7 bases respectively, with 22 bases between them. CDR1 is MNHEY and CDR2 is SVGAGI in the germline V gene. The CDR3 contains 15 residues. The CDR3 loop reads CASSLLGEFYNEQYF. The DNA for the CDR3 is TGTGCCAGCAGCCTCCTCGGGGAGTTCTACAATGAGCAGTACTTC.

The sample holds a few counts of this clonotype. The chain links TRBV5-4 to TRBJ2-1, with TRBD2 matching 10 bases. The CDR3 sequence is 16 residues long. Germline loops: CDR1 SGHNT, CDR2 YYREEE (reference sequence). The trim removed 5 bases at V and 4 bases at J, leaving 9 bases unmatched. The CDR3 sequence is CASRSPTSGSYNEQFF. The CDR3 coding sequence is TGTGCCAGCAGGTCCCCGACTAGCGGGTCTTACAATGAGCAGTTCTTC.

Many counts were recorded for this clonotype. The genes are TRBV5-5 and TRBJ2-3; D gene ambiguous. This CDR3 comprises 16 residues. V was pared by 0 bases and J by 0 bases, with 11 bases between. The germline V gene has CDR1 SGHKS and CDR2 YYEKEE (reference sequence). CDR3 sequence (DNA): TGTGCCAGCAGCTTGGGGGCCGTTAGTAGCACAGATACGCAGTATTTT. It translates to CASSLGAVSSTDTQYF.

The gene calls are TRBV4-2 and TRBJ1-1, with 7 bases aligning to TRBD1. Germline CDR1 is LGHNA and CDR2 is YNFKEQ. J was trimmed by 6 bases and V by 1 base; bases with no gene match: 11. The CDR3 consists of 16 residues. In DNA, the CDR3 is TGTGCCAGCAGCCAAGGCTCTCTCGACAGGGACCCTGAAGCTTTCTTT. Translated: CASSQGSLDRDPEAFF.

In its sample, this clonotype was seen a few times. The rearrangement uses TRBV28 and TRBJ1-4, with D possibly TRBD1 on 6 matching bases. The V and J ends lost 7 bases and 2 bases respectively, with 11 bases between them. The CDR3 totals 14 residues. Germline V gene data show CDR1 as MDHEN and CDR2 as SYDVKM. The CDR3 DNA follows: TGTGCCAGCACCACAGGGACCACTAATGAAAAACTGTTTTTT. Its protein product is CASTTGTTNEKLFF. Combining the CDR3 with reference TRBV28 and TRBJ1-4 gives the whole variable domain DVKVTQSSRYLVKRTGEKVFLECVQDMDHENMFWYRQDPGLGLRLIYFSYDVKMKEKGDIPEGYSVSREKKERFSLILESASTNQTSMYLCASTTGTTNEKLFFGSGTQLSVL.

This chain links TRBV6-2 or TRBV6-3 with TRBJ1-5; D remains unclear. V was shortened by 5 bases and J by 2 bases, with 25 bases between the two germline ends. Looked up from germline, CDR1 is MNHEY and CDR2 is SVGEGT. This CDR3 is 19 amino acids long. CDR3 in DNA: TGTGCCAGCAGTCACATGGATGGGGTGTACCGGGTGGGCAATCAGCCCCAGCATTTT. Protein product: CASSHMDGVYRVGNQPQHF.

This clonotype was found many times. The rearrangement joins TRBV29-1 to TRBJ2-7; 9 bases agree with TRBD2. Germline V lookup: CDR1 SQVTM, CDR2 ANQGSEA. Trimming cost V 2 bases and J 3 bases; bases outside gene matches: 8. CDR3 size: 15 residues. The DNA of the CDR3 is TGCAGCGTTGAATGTAAGCGGGGGGTGCTCTACGAGCAGTACTTC. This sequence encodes CSVECKRGVLYEQYF.

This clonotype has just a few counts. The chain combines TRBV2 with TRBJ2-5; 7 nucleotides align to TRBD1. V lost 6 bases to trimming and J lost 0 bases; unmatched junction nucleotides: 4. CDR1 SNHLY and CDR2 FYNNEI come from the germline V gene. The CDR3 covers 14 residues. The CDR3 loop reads CASSGTVYQETQYF. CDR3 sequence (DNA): TGTGCCAGCAGCGGGACAGTATACCAAGAGACCCAGTACTTC.

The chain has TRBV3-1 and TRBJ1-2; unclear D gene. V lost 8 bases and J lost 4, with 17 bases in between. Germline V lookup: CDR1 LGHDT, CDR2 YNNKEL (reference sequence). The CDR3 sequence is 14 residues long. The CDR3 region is CASSRESTVYGYTF. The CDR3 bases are TGTGCCAGCTCGAGGGAGAGTACTGTCTATGGCTACACCTTC.